This is a list of T cell receptor beta chains from one sample in a study of a mutant IDH1 vaccine in newly diagnosed glioma. TCRdb keeps only in-frame clones here, not all; method: immunoSEQ multiplex PCR. The sample holds 15,000 to 20,000 clones, roughly 80% seen once. The source material was PBMCs, sampled from a glioma patient treated with radiotherapy, temozolomide or both. These receptors all stem from a middle-aged man with glioma. CDR3s include the opening cysteine and the closing phenylalanine or tryptophan. The D gene is left open where the match is weak. Some rows have no size entry. The others give once, few or many, or a class for an expanded clone.

CASSPRGPAKNIQYF | TGTGCCAGCAGTCCCCGGGGGCCTGCCAAAAACATTCAGTACTTC | once | . | TRBJ2-4 | TRBV27
CASSQVGLGLANEQFF | TGCGCCAGCAGCCAAGTTGGCCTAGGCCTAGCCAATGAGCAGTTCTTC | . | . | TRBJ2-1 | TRBV4-1
CASSSGTENSPLHF | TGTGCCAGCAGCTCCGGGACCGAAAATTCACCCCTCCACTTT | . | . | TRBJ1-6 | TRBV7-6
CASSDRETQYF | TGTGCCAGCAGTGACAGGGAGACCCAGTACTTC | . | . | TRBJ2-5 | TRBV7-6
CATSRDSRLLGNQPQHF | TGTGCCACCAGCAGAGATTCCCGGTTGCTCGGCAATCAGCCCCAGCATTTT | . | . | TRBJ1-5 | TRBV15
CSVEVGDLGYEQYF | TGCAGCGTTGAAGTAGGGGACCTGGGATACGAGCAGTACTTC | hyperexpanded | . | TRBJ2-7 | TRBV29-1
CASSPPMGGSEKLFF | TGTGCCAGCAGTCCTCCGATGGGAGGTAGTGAAAAACTGTTTTTT | . | . | TRBJ1-4 | TRBV2
CASSEGREWEQYF | TGTGCCAGCAGTGAAGGCCGGGAGTGGGAGCAGTACTTC | . | . | TRBJ2-5 | TRBV2
CASHDSNQPQHF | TGTGCCAGTCACGATAGCAATCAGCCCCAGCATTTT | . | . | TRBJ1-5 | TRBV6-5
CASSLWETQYF | TGTGCCAGCAGTTTATGGGAGACCCAGTACTTC | . | . | TRBJ2-5 | TRBV27
CASRDSGGPSNYGYTF | TGTGCCAGCCGAGATAGTGGAGGGCCTTCTAACTATGGCTACACCTTC | . | . | TRBJ1-2 | TRBV2
CASQATGPPLHF | TGTGCCAGTCAAGCGACAGGGCCCCCTCTGCATTTT | . | TRBD1 | TRBJ1-5 | TRBV19
CASSTPLGAHIQETQYF | TGTGCCAGTAGTACGCCCCTCGGGGCCCACATCCAAGAGACCCAGTACTTC | . | . | TRBJ2-5 | TRBV19
CASSLGPTSGRDTDTQYF | TGTGCCAGCAGCTTAGGACCAACTAGCGGGAGGGACACAGATACGCAGTATTTT | . | TRBD2 | TRBJ2-3 | TRBV7-2
CASSLNLFYEQYF | TGTGCCAGCAGCCTAAACCTCTTCTACGAGCAGTACTTC | few | . | TRBJ2-7 | TRBV13
CASSQEGQIPLGYTF | TGCGCCAGCAGCCAAGAGGGACAGATCCCTTTGGGCTACACCTTC | . | TRBD1 | TRBJ1-2 | TRBV4-3
CASSDGPRGGEKLFF | TGTGCCAGCAGCGACGGACCCCGGGGAGGTGAAAAACTGTTTTTT | . | . | TRBJ1-4 | TRBV5-4
CASRESGTHEQYF | TGTGCCAGCAGGGAGAGCGGGACCCACGAGCAGTACTTC | few | TRBD2 | TRBJ2-7 | TRBV14
CASSVGTENTEAFF | TGTGCCAGCAGCGTGGGGACGGAGAACACTGAAGCTTTCTTT | few | . | TRBJ1-1 | TRBV9
CASSFARGGEKLFF | TGTGCCAGCAGTTTCGCGCGGGGTGGGGAAAAACTGTTTTTT | . | . | TRBJ1-4 | TRBV6-6
CASSFDTDTQYF | TGTGCCAGCAGTTTTGACACAGATACGCAGTATTTT | . | . | TRBJ2-3 | TRBV27
CASSQVAPTGELFF | TGCGCCAGCAGCCAAGTGGCCCCCACCGGGGAGCTGTTTTTT | . | . | TRBJ2-2 | TRBV4-1
CASKAAVSGNTIYF | TGTGCCAGCAAGGCAGCCGTCTCTGGAAACACCATATATTTT | . | . | TRBJ1-3 | TRBV6-1
CASRSPGQGAGNTDTQYF | TGTGCCAGCAGATCTCCGGGACAGGGGGCCGGAAACACAGATACGCAGTATTTT | . | TRBD1 | TRBJ2-3 | TRBV7-2
CASSEKVPGELFF | TGTGCCAGCAGTGAAAAGGTCCCCGGGGAGCTGTTTTTT | . | . | TRBJ2-2 | TRBV2
CASSLGPSGRAYEQFF | TGTGCCAGCAGCTTAGGCCCGAGCGGGAGGGCCTATGAGCAGTTCTTC | . | TRBD2 | TRBJ2-1 | TRBV13
CASSRLAGETGELFF | TGTGCCAGCAGTCGGCTAGCGGGAGAGACCGGGGAGCTGTTTTTT | large | TRBD2 | TRBJ2-2 | TRBV6-4
CASSIVGGHEKLFF | TGTGCCAGTAGTATAGTTGGGGGACACGAAAAACTGTTTTTT | once | . | TRBJ1-4 | TRBV19
CASSSRTGSGKNIQYF | TGTGCCAGCAGCTCCCGGACAGGGTCTGGCAAAAACATTCAGTACTTC | . | TRBD1 | TRBJ2-4 | TRBV7-8
CASSPPGGMRYGYTF | TGTGCCAGCAGTCCTCCCGGGGGAATGCGGTATGGCTACACCTTC | . | . | TRBJ1-2 | TRBV5-6
CASNAGLAGRNEQFF | TGTGCCAGTAATGCGGGACTAGCGGGCCGCAATGAGCAGTTCTTC | . | TRBD2 | TRBJ2-1 | TRBV19
CASQNSGANVLTF | TGTGCCAGCCAGAACTCTGGGGCCAACGTCCTGACTTTC | once | . | TRBJ2-6 | TRBV6-5
CASSQEGTPWYGYTF | TGTGCCAGCAGCCAAGAGGGGACCCCTTGGTATGGCTACACCTTC | . | . | TRBJ1-2 | TRBV14
CASSLASSNGEQYF | TGTGCCAGCAGCTTAGCGAGTTCCAATGGCGAGCAGTACTTC | once | . | TRBJ2-7 | TRBV7-2
CASSLASGQKQTQYF | TGTGCCAGCAGCTTAGCTTCGGGACAGAAGCAGACCCAGTACTTC | . | TRBD1 | TRBJ2-5 | TRBV7-2
CASSPYGDTQYF | TGTGCCAGCAGCCCTTACGGGGATACGCAGTATTTT | few | . | TRBJ2-3 | TRBV7-2
CASSRRAGGREQETQYF | TGTGCCAGCAGCCGACGGGCGGGAGGCCGGGAACAAGAGACCCAGTACTTC | . | TRBD2 | TRBJ2-5 | TRBV11-3
CASRKQGDTGELFF | TGTGCCAGTAGGAAACAGGGGGACACCGGGGAGCTGTTTTTT | . | TRBD1 | TRBJ2-2 | TRBV19
CASSLAGAGVNTEAFF | TGTGCCAGCAGCTTAGCAGGGGCGGGGGTGAACACTGAAGCTTTCTTT | . | . | TRBJ1-1 | TRBV7-9
CATRDTYNTEAFF | TGTGCCACCCGCGACACCTACAACACTGAAGCTTTCTTT | . | . | TRBJ1-1 | TRBV15
CASSRQGGQPQHF | TGTGCCAGCAGCCGACAAGGGGGTCAGCCCCAGCATTTT | . | . | TRBJ1-5 | TRBV7-8
CASSPPGAINNEQFF | TGTGCCAGCAGTCCCCCGGGGGCGATAAACAATGAGCAGTTCTTC | . | . | TRBJ2-1 | TRBV28
CASSQDTGDLRDEQFF | TGCGCCAGCAGCCAAGATACGGGGGATCTGCGCGATGAGCAGTTCTTC | . | . | TRBJ2-1 | TRBV4-3
CASSPLTGATTEAFF | TGTGCCAGCAGTCCTTTGACAGGGGCTACAACTGAAGCTTTCTTT | . | TRBD1 | TRBJ1-1 | TRBV27
CASSLNPVLNTEAFF | TGTGCCAGCAGTTTAAATCCAGTTCTGAACACTGAAGCTTTCTTT | . | . | TRBJ1-1 | TRBV27
CASTSRAGDGYTF | TGTGCCAGTACTTCCCGCGCGGGCGATGGCTACACCTTC | medium-sized | . | TRBJ1-2 | TRBV19
CASSQDAQDRGLTEAFF | TGCGCCAGCAGCCAAGACGCCCAGGACAGGGGGCTCACTGAAGCTTTCTTT | few | TRBD1 | TRBJ1-1 | TRBV4-3
CASSPPQDGNGYTF | TGTGCCAGCTCACCACCCCAGGATGGTAATGGCTACACCTTC | . | . | TRBJ1-2 | TRBV18
CSVEIVPGEAFF | TGCAGCGTTGAAATTGTGCCTGGGGAGGCTTTCTTT | few | . | TRBJ1-1 | TRBV29-1
CASSEGGNSPLHF | TGTGCCAGCAGTGAAGGGGGAAATTCACCCCTCCACTTT | . | . | TRBJ1-6 | TRBV25-1
CASSLWTLAGGPGEQYF | TGTGCCAGCAGTTTATGGACACTAGCGGGAGGCCCCGGAGAGCAGTACTTC | . | TRBD2 | TRBJ2-7 | TRBV28
CASSSGTSGGTDTQYF | TGTGCCAGCAGCTCCGGGACTAGCGGGGGCACAGATACGCAGTATTTT | . | TRBD2 | TRBJ2-3 | TRBV7-2
CASSESRTDYTEQYF | TGTGCCAGCAGTGAATCGAGGACAGATTACACAGAGCAGTACTTC | . | . | TRBJ2-7 | TRBV2